This T cell receptor beta chain was recovered during a study of CDR3 diversity in severe acne. TCRdb re-derived calls from the PCR reads in MiXCR, one entry per CDR3 protein. Counted here are roughly 100,000 distinct CDR3 sequences, roughly half occurring once; the ten biggest clones make up approximately 13%. Sequenced: blood. The receptor was isolated from a male donor with acne.

In DNA, the CDR3 is TGTGCCAGCAGCTTAGACCCCCGACTGGGGACTAGCGGGAGGGATACGCAGTATTTT. This sequence encodes CASSLDPRLGTSGRDTQYF. The gene calls are TRBV7-8 and TRBJ2-3, with 15 bases that match TRBD2. The CDR3 extends over 19 amino acids. Losses at the gene ends were 1 base for V and 6 bases for J; bases not matched to a gene: 11. Germline values: CDR1 SGHVS, CDR2 FQNEAQ.